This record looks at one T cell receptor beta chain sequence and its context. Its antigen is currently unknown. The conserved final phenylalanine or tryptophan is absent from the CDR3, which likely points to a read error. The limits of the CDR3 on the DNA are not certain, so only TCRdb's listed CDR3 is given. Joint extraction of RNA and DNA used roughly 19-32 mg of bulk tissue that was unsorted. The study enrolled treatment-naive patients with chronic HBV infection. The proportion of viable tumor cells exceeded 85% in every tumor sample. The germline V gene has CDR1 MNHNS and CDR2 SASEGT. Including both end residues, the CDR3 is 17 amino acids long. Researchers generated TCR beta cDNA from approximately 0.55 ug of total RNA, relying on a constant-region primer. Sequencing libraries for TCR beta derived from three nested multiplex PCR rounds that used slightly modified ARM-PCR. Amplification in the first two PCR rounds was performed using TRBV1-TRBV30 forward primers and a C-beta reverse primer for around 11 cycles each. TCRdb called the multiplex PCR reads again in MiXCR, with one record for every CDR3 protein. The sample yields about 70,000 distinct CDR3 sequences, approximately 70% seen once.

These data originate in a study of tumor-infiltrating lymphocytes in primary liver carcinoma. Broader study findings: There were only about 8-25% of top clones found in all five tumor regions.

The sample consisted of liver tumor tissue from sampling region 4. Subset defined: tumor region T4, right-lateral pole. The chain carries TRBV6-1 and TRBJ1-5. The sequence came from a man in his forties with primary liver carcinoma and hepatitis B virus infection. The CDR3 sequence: CASSELGTCYSNQPQHL.